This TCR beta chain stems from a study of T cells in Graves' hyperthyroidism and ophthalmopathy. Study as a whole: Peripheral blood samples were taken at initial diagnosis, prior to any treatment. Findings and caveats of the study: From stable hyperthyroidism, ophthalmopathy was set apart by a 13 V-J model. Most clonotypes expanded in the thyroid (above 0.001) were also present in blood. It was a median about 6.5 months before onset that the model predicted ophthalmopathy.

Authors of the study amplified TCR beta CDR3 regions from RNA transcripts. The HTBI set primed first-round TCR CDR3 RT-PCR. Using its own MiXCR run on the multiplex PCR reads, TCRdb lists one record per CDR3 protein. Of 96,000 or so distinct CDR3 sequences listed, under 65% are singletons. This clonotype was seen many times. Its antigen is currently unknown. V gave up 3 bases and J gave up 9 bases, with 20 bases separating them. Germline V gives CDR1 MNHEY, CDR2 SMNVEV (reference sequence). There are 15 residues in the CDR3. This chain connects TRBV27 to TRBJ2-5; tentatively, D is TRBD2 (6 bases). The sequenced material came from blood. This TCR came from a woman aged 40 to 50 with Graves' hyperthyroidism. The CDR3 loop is CASSFGGGGWRAQYF. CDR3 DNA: TGTGCCAGCAGTTTCGGGGGAGGTGGCTGGAGGGCCCAGTACTTC.